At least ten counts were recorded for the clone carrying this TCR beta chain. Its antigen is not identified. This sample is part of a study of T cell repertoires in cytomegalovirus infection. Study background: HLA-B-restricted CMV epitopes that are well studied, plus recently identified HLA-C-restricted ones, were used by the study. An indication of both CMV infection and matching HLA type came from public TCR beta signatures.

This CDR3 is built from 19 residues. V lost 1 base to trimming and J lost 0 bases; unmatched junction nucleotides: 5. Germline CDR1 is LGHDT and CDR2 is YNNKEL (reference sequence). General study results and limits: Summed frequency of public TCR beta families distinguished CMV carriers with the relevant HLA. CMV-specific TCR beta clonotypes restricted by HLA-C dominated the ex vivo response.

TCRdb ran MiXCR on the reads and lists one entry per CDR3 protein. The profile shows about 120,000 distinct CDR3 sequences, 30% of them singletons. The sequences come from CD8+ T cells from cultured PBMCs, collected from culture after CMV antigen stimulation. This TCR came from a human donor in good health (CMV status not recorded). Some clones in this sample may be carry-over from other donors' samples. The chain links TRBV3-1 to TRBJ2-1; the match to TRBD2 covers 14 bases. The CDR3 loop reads CASSQGGLAGVLSYNEQFF. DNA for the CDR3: TGTGCCAGCAGCCAAGGGGGACTAGCGGGGGTCCTCTCCTACAATGAGCAGTTCTTC.